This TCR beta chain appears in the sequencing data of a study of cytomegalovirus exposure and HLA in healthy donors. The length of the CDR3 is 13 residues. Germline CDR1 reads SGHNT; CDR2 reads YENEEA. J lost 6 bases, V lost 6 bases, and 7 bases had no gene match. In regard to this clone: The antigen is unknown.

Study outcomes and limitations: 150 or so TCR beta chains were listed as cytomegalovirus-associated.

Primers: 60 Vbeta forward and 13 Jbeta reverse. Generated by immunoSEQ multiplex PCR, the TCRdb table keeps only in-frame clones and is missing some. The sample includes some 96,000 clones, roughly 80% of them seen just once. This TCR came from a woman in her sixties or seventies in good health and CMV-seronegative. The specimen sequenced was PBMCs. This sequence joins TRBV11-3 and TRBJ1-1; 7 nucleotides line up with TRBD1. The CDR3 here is CASSPDRDAEAFF. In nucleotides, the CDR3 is TGTGCCAGCAGTCCTGACAGGGATGCTGAAGCTTTCTTT.